This TCR beta chain was documented in a study of cytomegalovirus exposure and HLA in healthy donors (dated by TCRdb to about 2017). The study in broad terms: A later analysis indicated that the 95 to 150 validation repertoires were generated on the platform also employed for the 700 or so repertoires of the first cohort. In addition to the first cohort of around 670 subjects, a separate validation cohort of approximately 120 different subjects was used. To predict cytomegalovirus infection status, the study combined high-throughput TCR immunosequencing, statistical association of individual TCRs with disease status, and machine learning. The aim of the study was to test whether cataloging public T cell receptors could identify signatures of past pathogen exposure. The study at large found these results: The classifier was reported to diagnose cytomegalovirus status with high specificity and sensitivity in both the original cohort and the validation cohort. In the study, some 160 TCR beta chains were listed as associated with cytomegalovirus. All 120 or so repertoires were used to score co-occurrence in the validation cohort in a later analysis, because that analysis had no HLA typing for the cohort. Most TCR sequences were seen in very few donors, while some public TCRs were found in many individuals. In vitro tests confirmed that a few of the cytomegalovirus-associated TCR beta chains recognize cytomegalovirus antigens. According to the authors, the approach could potentially be generalized to other disease states and immunological phenotypes. Subsequent analysis determined that TCRs grouped into clusters in the first cohort also showed a tendency toward co-occurrence across the 120 or so validation repertoires, and 85% to 95% of cluster scores exceeded 0.

Donors formed part of the validation cohort, which comprised 120 subjects and was distinct from the first cohort of several hundred subjects. Libraries came from the immunoSEQ multiplex PCR assay. Per the source publication's procedure: A statistical classification framework was built to diagnose cytomegalovirus status from the catalog of TCR beta chain sequences. TCRdb stores this immuneACCESS table with in-frame sequences only. Part of the clones is absent; in the studies checked, under half of the shortfall reflects unresolved V genes, and no reason is known for the rest. Clonal size and the V and J genes are those of that table, whereas D and trimming came from the DNA. Here the sample has fewer than 120,000 clones; roughly 88% occur a single time. Around 1.4% of the sample is held by the ten biggest clonotypes. Trimming leaves V shorter by 6 bases and J shorter by 3 bases, with the junction holding 11 bases beyond the gene matches. The germline V gene specifies SGHDT as CDR1 and YYEEEE as CDR2. The CDR3 holds 15 amino acids from the cysteine to the phenylalanine. Just the 45-base CDR3 DNA is kept, in frame starting at base 1.

Of note for this clone: It lacks a known antigen. Base qualities were left out, and no much larger clone turns up one base away.

The receptor was derived from a woman in her thirties in good health and CMV-seropositive. The V and J genes are TRBV5-6 and TRBJ2-7; 8 central bases correspond to TRBD1. The sequenced material came from PBMCs. The nucleotide sequence is given as TGTGCCAGCACCAACAGGGGGTTGGGTGACTACGAGCAGTACTTC. Translated, this gives CASTNRGLGDYEQYF.